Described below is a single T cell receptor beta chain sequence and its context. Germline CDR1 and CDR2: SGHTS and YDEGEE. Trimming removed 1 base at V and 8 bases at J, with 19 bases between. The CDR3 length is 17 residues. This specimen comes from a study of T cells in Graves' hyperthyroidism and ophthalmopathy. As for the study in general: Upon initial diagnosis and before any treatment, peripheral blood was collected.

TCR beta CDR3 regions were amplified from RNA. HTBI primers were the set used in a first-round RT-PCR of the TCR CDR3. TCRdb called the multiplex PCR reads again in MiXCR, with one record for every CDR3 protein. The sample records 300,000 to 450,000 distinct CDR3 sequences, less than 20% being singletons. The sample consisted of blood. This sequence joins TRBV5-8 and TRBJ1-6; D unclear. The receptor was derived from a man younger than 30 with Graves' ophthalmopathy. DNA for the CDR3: TGTGCCAGCAGCTTGCGATCCACGACCGCCCTAGATTCACCCCTCCACTTT. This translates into CASSLRSTTALDSPLHF.